The 2 T cell receptor beta chains below all came from one sample that was sequenced in a study of blood T cell repertoires in COVID-19. Sequencing was performed with immunoSEQ multiplex PCR; in TCRdb, only in-frame clones are kept and a portion is missing. The sample records about 290,000 clones, about nine tenths being singletons. Sequencing was performed on peripheral blood. These receptors were taken from a woman in her thirties with COVID-19, enrolled during active disease.

The gene calls are TRBV6-5 and TRBJ1-1; the D gene is possibly TRBD1 (6 bases). The CDR3 totals 12 residues. The V end was cut by 6 bases, the J end by 12 bases, with 17 bases between. Per germline, CDR1 MNHEY and CDR2 SVGAGI. The CDR3 DNA follows: TGTGCCAGCAGCCCCGACAGGTTCGGAACTTTCTTT. Its protein is CASSPDRFGTFF.

The chain couples TRBV4-1 to TRBJ2-5, with a possible D match to TRBD2 (5 bases). The V end lost 4 bases, the J end lost 1 base, and 10 bases lay between the germline ends. CDR1 and CDR2 (germline): MGHRA, YSYEKL. The CDR3 is made up of 14 amino acids. The chain's CDR3 is CASSPGGLQETQYF. DNA of the CDR3: TGCGCCAGCAGCCCCGGCGGGCTCCAAGAGACCCAGTACTTC.